The 4 T cell receptor beta chains below all came from one sample that was sequenced in a study of shared clonotypes between healthy human individuals. Profiling relied on immunoSEQ multiplex PCR, and the TCRdb table lists in-frame clones only, not all of them. This table holds some 900,000 clones, less than 85% found once. Sequenced sample: memory CD4+ T cells sorted from blood. Subset denoted: CD45RA-negative fraction. The receptor source for this set is a man aged 18 to 30 in good health.

The genes are TRBV9 and TRBJ1-3; 7 bases fit TRBD1. Per the germline V gene, CDR1 is SGDLS and CDR2 is YYNGEE. The J segment lost 1 base and the V segment lost 3 bases, leaving 7 bases of the junction unmatched. This CDR3 is 16 amino acids long. The chain's CDR3 is CASSAHQQGSGNTIYF. As DNA, the CDR3 is TGTGCCAGCAGCGCCCATCAACAGGGGTCTGGAAACACCATATATTTT.

The chain couples TRBV14 to TRBJ2-7, with D perhaps TRBD1 (6 bases). CDR3 length: 17 residues. Trimming removed 1 base from V and 2 bases from J, with 18 bases in between. Germline V gives CDR1 SGHDN, CDR2 FVKESK. The CDR3 loop is CASSQVDPWTATYEQYF. The CDR3 bases are TGTGCCAGCAGCCAAGTAGACCCATGGACAGCCACCTACGAGCAGTACTTC. The variable domain in full, completed from reference TRBV14 and TRBJ2-7, reads EAGVTQFPSHSVIEKGQTVTLRCDPISGHDNLYWYRRVMGKEIKFLLHFVKESKQDESGMPNNRFLAERTGGTYSTLKVQPAELEDSGVYFCASSQVDPWTATYEQYFGPGTRLTVT.

As concerns this clone: The same CDR3 also results from other DNA sequences found in this sample. The rearrangement links TRBV6-1 to TRBJ2-5; tentative D call: TRBD1 (5 bases). Germline-derived CDR1 and CDR2 are MNHNS and SASEGT. V dropped 0 bases and J dropped 4 bases, with 6 bases sitting between them. The CDR3 consists of 13 residues. CDR3 in amino acids: CASSEAGLETQYF. The CDR3 region has the DNA TGTGCCAGCAGTGAAGCGGGGCTAGAGACCCAGTACTTC.

The DNA for the CDR3 is TGTGCCAGCGGGGCGACAGGGGCGTCTAACTATGGCTACACCTTC. Its translation is CASGATGASNYGYTF. This rearrangement joins TRBV5-8 to TRBJ1-2, with TRBD1 matching over 8 bases. V trimming: 7 bases; J trimming: 0 bases; junction bases outside the gene matches: 8. Germline CDR1 reads SGHTS; CDR2 reads YDEGEE. The length of the CDR3 is 15 residues.